These T cell receptor beta chains were read from a single sample in a study of T-cell memory formation after mild COVID-19. MiXCR, run by TCRdb on the 5' RACE reads, gives a single entry per CDR3 protein. The sample holds more than 350,000 distinct CDR3 sequences, roughly 15% seen once. Specimen: PBMCs or a T cell subset sorted from them (not recorded which). The source of these receptors is a man younger than 30 who had mild COVID-19 (a few samples of this study predate the infection). Cell type and time point are not known. Each CDR3 is given with its conserved first and last residue.

v_call	j_call	cdr3_aa
TRBV7-3	TRBJ2-3	CASSLLGGSTDTQYF
TRBV5-1	TRBJ1-2	CASSKGQGPSYGYTF
TRBV15	TRBJ1-1	CATSSQGDTEAFF
TRBV28	TRBJ1-3	CAIRSGSSGNTIYF
TRBV7-9	TRBJ1-2	CASSFETLMHGYTF
TRBV27	TRBJ2-5	CASMEVGTQETQYF
TRBV7-3	TRBJ1-5	CASSLWGGQPQHF
TRBV24-1	TRBJ2-3	CATGGLTDTQYF
TRBV27	TRBJ1-2	CASSLTGMDYGYTF
TRBV12-3/TRBV12-4	TRBJ1-2	CASSAQDSPGYTF
TRBV4-2	TRBJ2-1	CASSQYERGGYNEQFF
TRBV9	TRBJ2-5	CASSTKDGLGWETQYF
TRBV3-1	TRBJ2-5	CASMRDQETQYF
TRBV6-4	TRBJ1-2	CASSDSMGGQGNYGYTF
TRBV12-3/TRBV12-4	TRBJ1-2	CASSPPNYGYTF
TRBV27	TRBJ2-5	CASSTGSFFDETQYF
TRBV4-1	TRBJ1-5	CASSQQGGQPQHF
TRBV20-1	TRBJ1-5	CSATGGPGWQPQHF
TRBV7-8	TRBJ2-2	CASSFEVPGELFF
TRBV20-1	TRBJ2-5	CSARALDSNQETQYF
TRBV5-1	TRBJ1-2	CASSLVPGLGYGYTF
TRBV27	TRBJ2-3	CASSPHWGGGPTDTQYF
TRBV30	TRBJ2-5	CAWSRGSQLQETQYF
TRBV5-1	TRBJ1-4	CASRSGSDNEKLFF
TRBV12-3/TRBV12-4	TRBJ1-5	CASSLGSIRTENQPQHF
TRBV18	TRBJ1-3	CASSPPSSAGPGNTIYF
TRBV10-3	TRBJ2-5	CAIRSSGDQETQYF
TRBV12-3/TRBV12-4	TRBJ2-1	CASSSTSGGLNEQFF
TRBV6-2/TRBV6-3	TRBJ1-5	CASRKPQGDQPQHF
TRBV20-1	TRBJ2-3	CSARVDRNTDTQYF
TRBV20-1	TRBJ1-4	CSARPGGNEKLFF
TRBV3-1	TRBJ2-2	CASSQSSRRELFF
TRBV20-1	TRBJ1-3	CSAIGGWGNTIYF
TRBV18	TRBJ1-5	CASSRPPRGGSVGVGNQPQHF
TRBV7-9	TRBJ1-2	CASSSGGGGYGYTF
TRBV29-1	TRBJ1-2	CSVDANYGYTF
TRBV7-2	TRBJ2-5	CASSLVVAPRETQYF
TRBV20-1	TRBJ1-2	CSALDSRTF
TRBV5-1	TRBJ2-3	CASSAGTASTDTQYF
TRBV7-2	TRBJ2-3	CASSFRTGGSNTDTQYF